The 26 T cell receptor beta chains presented below share a single source sample, sequenced in a study of T cells in Graves' hyperthyroidism and ophthalmopathy. RNA transcripts served as the template for amplifying TCR beta CDR3 regions. HTBI primers were employed in a first-round RT-PCR of the TCR CDR3. Each CDR3 protein gets one entry after TCRdb re-called the multiplex PCR reads with MiXCR. The table lists more than 550,000 distinct CDR3 sequences, 40% to 55% of them singletons. The sample taken for sequencing was peripheral blood or thyroid tissue (not recorded which). The receptors derive from an adult man with Graves' disease, either hyperthyroidism or ophthalmopathy (not recorded which).

This clonotype was seen at least ten times. V is TRBV20-1 and J is TRBJ1-4, with TRBD1 matching over 7 bases. The germline V gene has CDR1 DFQATT and CDR2 SNEGSKA (reference sequence). The CDR3 spans 13 residues. J lost 10 bases, V lost 5 bases, and 10 bases had no gene match. The DNA for the CDR3 is TGCAGTGCTCGCCACAGGGGTACAGGAAAACTGTTTTTT. Translating gives CSARHRGTGKLFF.

The chain couples TRBV5-1 to TRBJ2-7, with D unresolved. The germline gives CDR1 SGHRS, CDR2 YFSETQ. The V end was cut by 0 bases, the J end by 1 base, with 14 bases between. This CDR3 is built from 16 residues. CDR3 residues: CASSLAGPSYSYEQYF. DNA of the CDR3: TGCGCCAGCAGCTTGGCTGGACCGAGTTATTCCTACGAGCAGTACTTC.

The chain has TRBV7-9 and TRBJ2-7, with 12 bases matching TRBD2. The ends lost 0 bases at V and 5 bases at J; junction bases unmatched: 5. The CDR3 runs to 16 residues. Germline V CDR1 and CDR2: SEHNR, FQNEAQ (reference sequence). CDR3 protein: CASSLAPSGRGNEQYF. The DNA for the CDR3 is TGTGCCAGCAGCTTAGCTCCTAGCGGGAGGGGCAACGAGCAGTACTTC.

The chain links TRBV10-3 to TRBJ2-7, with 9 bases aligning to TRBD1. CDR1 ENHRY and CDR2 SYGVKD come from the germline V gene. V trimming: 6 bases; J trimming: 4 bases; junction bases outside the gene matches: 10. The CDR3 loop spans 15 amino acids. CDR3 sequence: CAIRDGTGSSYEQYF. CDR3 sequence (DNA): TGTGCCATCAGGGACGGGACAGGGTCATCGTACGAGCAGTACTTC.

This clonotype was picked up a small number of times. The chain's CDR3 is CASSQTAKNTEAFF. The DNA of the CDR3 is TGCGCCAGCAGCCAGACAGCTAAGAACACTGAAGCTTTCTTT. V gene TRBV4-1 combines with J gene TRBJ1-1; weak D call: TRBD1 (5 bases). The CDR3 contains 14 residues. Looked up from germline, CDR1 is MGHRA and CDR2 is YSYEKL. Deletions cut 3 bases from V and 1 base from J, with 9 bases between.

Concerning this clonotype: A single base separates this from a much larger clone, so it may be a read error. The chain recombines TRBV10-3 with TRBJ1-5; a possible D gene is TRBD1 (6 bases). The CDR3 is 14 amino acids. Per the germline V gene, CDR1 is ENHRY and CDR2 is SYGVKD. The CDR3 DNA reads TGTGCCACCAGTGAAGAGGGGGGTGTAAAGCCCCAGCATTTT. Translated: CATSEEGGVKPQHF.

This clonotype was picked up a small number of times. CDR3 loop: CASSLSGGIQPQHF. CDR3 coding DNA: TGTGCCAGCAGCTTATCAGGGGGCATTCAGCCCCAGCATTTT. The chain joins TRBV7-9 to TRBJ1-5; 8 bases agree with TRBD1. The CDR3 consists of 14 residues. The V and J ends lost 2 bases and 6 bases, in that order; junction bases with no gene match: 3. Germline values: CDR1 SEHNR, CDR2 FQNEAQ (reference sequence).

The V gene is TRBV20-1, the J gene TRBJ1-4; D may be TRBD1 (5 bases). CDR1 is DFQATT, CDR2 SNEGSKA, per germline (reference sequence). V lost 0 bases and J 0 bases, leaving 11 bases between the germline ends. The CDR3 is 16 amino acids. CDR3 sequence reads: CSARDSGGTTNEKLFF. CDR3 DNA: TGCAGTGCTAGAGATTCGGGGGGGACAACTAATGAAAAACTGTTTTTT.

This clonotype was found many times. This chain uses TRBV7-9 with TRBJ1-6; D call uncertain. The V gene's germline CDR1 is SEHNR and CDR2 FQNEAQ (reference sequence). The CDR3 runs 14 residues. Trimming stripped 3 bases from V and 8 bases from J, with 11 bases between. The CDR3 is CASSLEGIDSPLHF. CDR3 bases: TGTGCCAGCAGCTTGGAAGGAATCGATTCACCCCTCCACTTT.

The V and J genes are TRBV10-2 and TRBJ1-5; a weak D match, TRBD1 (6 bases). CDR1 and CDR2 (germline): WSHSY, SAAADI. The V end lost 4 bases, the J end lost 3 bases, and 13 bases lay between the germline ends. The CDR3 covers 15 residues. CDR3 protein: CASSGTEAFNQPQHF. The DNA of the CDR3 is TGCGCCAGCAGTGGGACAGAAGCTTTCAATCAGCCCCAGCATTTT.

The J gene is TRBJ2-6, the V gene TRBV20-1; a weak D match, TRBD2 (5 bases). The germline CDR1 and CDR2 sequences are DFQATT and SNEGSKA (reference sequence). The CDR3 consists of 16 residues. V was pared by 6 bases and J by 2 bases, with 17 bases between. The CDR3 spells CSASVSGNPGANVLTF. The CDR3 DNA is TGCAGTGCCAGCGTTTCCGGGAACCCTGGGGCCAACGTCCTGACTTTC.

At least ten counts were recorded for this clonotype. The rearrangement joins TRBV25-1 to TRBJ1-2; D remains unclear. V lost 1 base and J lost 4, with 10 bases in between. This CDR3 has 14 residues. Per germline, CDR1 MGHDK and CDR2 SYGVNS. The CDR3 DNA reads as TGTGCCAGCAGTGAATCGGGAGGGCTCTATGGCTACACCTTC. Translating it yields CASSESGGLYGYTF.

This clonotype was observed many times. The chain combines TRBV7-9 with TRBJ2-5; 14 nucleotides line up with TRBD2. V trimming: 5 bases; J trimming: 4 bases; junction bases outside the gene matches: 3. Per germline, CDR1 SEHNR and CDR2 FQNEAQ (reference sequence). The CDR3 spans 15 residues. The CDR3 region has the DNA TGTGCCAGCAGCCGACTAGCGGGGGGGCCAGAGACCCAGTACTTC. As protein: CASSRLAGGPETQYF.

This clonotype showed up just a few times. The CDR3, as DNA: TGTGCCAGCAGCTTCAGGGGGAGGTTACGCTCCTACGAGCAGTACTTC. Amino acid sequence: CASSFRGRLRSYEQYF. This rearrangement joins TRBV2 to TRBJ2-7; D is perhaps TRBD1 (7 bases). Trimming stripped 6 bases from V and 0 bases from J, with 18 bases between. This CDR3 contains 16 residues. Germline CDR1 and CDR2: SNHLY and FYNNEI.

The chain carries TRBV29-1 and TRBJ1-2, with D possibly being TRBD1 (6 bases). CDR1 and CDR2 from the germline V gene are SQVTM and ANQGSEA. This CDR3 is 13 amino acids long. The CDR3 spells CSVGLGHSGGYTF. The CDR3 nucleotides read TGCAGTGTGGGGTTGGGACATTCAGGTGGCTACACCTTC.

This clonotype was observed a handful of times. The chain recombines TRBV20-1 with TRBJ1-6; D gene unclear. V lost 6 bases to trimming and J lost 4 bases, with 13 bases between them. The CDR3 sequence is 14 residues long. CDR1 and CDR2 from the germline V gene are DFQATT and SNEGSKA (reference sequence). CDR3 coding DNA: TGCAGTGCGTCGGACGGGGTTTATAATTCACCCCTCCACTTT. This translates into CSASDGVYNSPLHF.

In its sample, this clonotype was seen once. J is TRBJ2-5 and V is TRBV29-1; 7 nucleotides align to TRBD1. V lost 7 bases to trimming and J lost 2 bases; unmatched junction nucleotides: 4. This CDR3 spans 12 amino acids. CDR1 is SQVTM and CDR2 is ANQGSEA in the germline V gene. The CDR3 bases are TGCAGCGCGACAGGGTGGCAAGAGACCCAGTACTTC. Encoded protein: CSATGWQETQYF.

This clonotype was observed many times. V gene TRBV12-3 or TRBV12-4 combines with J gene TRBJ2-7; D is possibly TRBD2 (5 bases). The V end was cut by 1 base, the J end by 5 bases, with 6 bases between. CDR3 length: 12 residues. Here the CDR3 DNA reads TGTGCCAGCAGTTTAGACGGGGACGAGCAGTACTTC. Translating gives CASSLDGDEQYF.

This clonotype has just a few counts. This chain uses TRBV10-3 with TRBJ1-5; possible D gene TRBD1, 6 bases. The CDR3 runs 14 residues. From germline, CDR1 is ENHRY and CDR2 SYGVKD. V lost 2 bases to trimming and J lost 5 bases, with 10 bases between them. CDR3 sequence reads: CAISETAGDQPQHF. In DNA, the CDR3 is TGTGCCATCAGTGAGACGGCAGGGGATCAGCCCCAGCATTTT.

The V call is TRBV5-1, the J call TRBJ1-1; 9 nucleotides align to TRBD1. Per the germline V gene, CDR1 is SGHRS and CDR2 is YFSETQ. The V segment lost 2 bases and the J segment 0 bases; nucleotides outside the gene matches: 5. The length of the CDR3 is 16 residues. The CDR3 region has the DNA TGCGCCAGCAGCTTTCTACAGGGGGCCCTGAACACTGAAGCTTTCTTT. This gives the protein CASSFLQGALNTEAFF.

This clonotype was seen only a few times. This rearrangement joins TRBV5-1 to TRBJ1-1, with 8 positions matching TRBD1. There are 17 residues in the CDR3. V dropped 4 bases and J dropped 4; count of bases not matched to a gene: 15. CDR1 and CDR2 from the germline V gene are SGHRS and YFSETQ. The CDR3 region is CASSQPHQDRVGTEAFF. The CDR3 nucleotides read TGCGCCAGCAGCCAGCCCCACCAGGACAGGGTGGGCACTGAAGCTTTCTTT.

The chain links TRBV7-9 to TRBJ1-1; TRBD1 matches 7 bases. Per the germline V gene, CDR1 is SEHNR and CDR2 is FQNEAQ (reference sequence). CDR3 length equals 13 residues. The junction had 8 bases not matched to a gene; V was cut back by 8 bases and J by 5 bases. DNA of the CDR3: TGTGCCAGCCGCAACCCAGGGGGGACTGAAGCTTTCTTT. This codes for CASRNPGGTEAFF. Combining the CDR3 with reference TRBV7-9 and TRBJ1-1 gives the whole variable domain DTGVSQNPRHKITKRGQNVTFRCDPISEHNRLYWYRQTLGQGPEFLTYFQNEAQLEKSRLLSDRFSAERPKGSFSTLEIQRTEQGDSAMYLCASRNPGGTEAFFGQGTRLTVV.

This chain uses TRBV9 with TRBJ2-6; 10 positions match TRBD1. The trim removed 1 base at V and 1 base at J, leaving 5 bases unmatched. The CDR3 is 18 residues long. Germline V gives CDR1 SGDLS, CDR2 YYNGEE. The CDR3 DNA follows: TGTGCCAGCAGCGTATTGACAGGGGGCGGATCTGGGGCCAACGTCCTGACTTTC. This codes for CASSVLTGGGSGANVLTF.

At least ten counts were recorded for this clonotype. This chain uses TRBV9 with TRBJ1-3; D possibly corresponds to TRBD1 (5 bases). Per the germline V gene, CDR1 is SGDLS and CDR2 is YYNGEE. V was trimmed by 5 bases and J by 3 bases, leaving 12 bases between them. The CDR3 contains 14 residues. CDR3 protein: CASSAGTLGNTIYF. In nucleotides, the CDR3 is TGTGCCAGCAGTGCCGGGACCCTTGGAAACACCATATATTTT.

The rearrangement joins TRBV2 to TRBJ1-1; 7 bases are a match to TRBD1. J lost 6 bases, V lost 6 bases, and 13 bases had no gene match. The CDR3 extends over 15 amino acids. CDR1 and CDR2 (germline): SNHLY, FYNNEI. The CDR3 sequence: CASSSGQQLYAEAFF. CDR3 DNA: TGTGCCAGCAGCTCGGGACAGCAGCTGTACGCTGAAGCTTTCTTT. The full variable domain, its missing parts supplied by reference TRBV2 and TRBJ1-1, is EPEVTQTPSHQVTQMGQEVILRCVPISNHLYFYWYRQILGQKVEFLVSFYNNEISEKSEIFDDQFSVERPDGSNFTLKIRSTKLEDSAMYFCASSSGQQLYAEAFFGQGTRLTVV.

This chain links TRBV15 with TRBJ1-2; 7 nucleotides agree with TRBD1. The CDR3 has 13 residues. V shed 0 bases and J 7 bases; nucleotides not matched to a gene: 2. CDR1 is LNHNV and CDR2 is YYDKDF in the germline V gene (reference sequence). The CDR3 protein is CATSRDRQGGYTF. The DNA for the CDR3 is TGTGCCACCAGCAGAGATCGACAGGGTGGCTACACCTTC.